This T cell receptor beta chain was documented in a study of T cell responses to AZD1222 COVID-19 vaccine. The study, taken as a whole, reports: Two AZD1222 doses significantly raised spike-specific TCR breadth and depth over controls. Among AZD1222 vaccinees, only five to seven were seropositive at baseline. Targeting of unmutated variant regions was reportedly seen in nearly half of spike-specific TCRs. Females made up more of the donors, who were largely white British, and clonal diversity may have come out too low.

The V gene's germline CDR1 is LGHNA and CDR2 YNFKEQ. Between the trimmed V and J ends, which lost 4 bases and 2 bases, there was a span of 8 bases. The CDR3 sequence is 13 residues long. For this clone: What it binds is not known.

Repertoires were generated with immunoSEQ multiplex PCR, while TCRdb's copy carries only in-frame clones and drops some. In total, the table holds over 130,000 clones. Source material: peripheral blood. The J gene is TRBJ2-5, the V gene TRBV4-2; TRBD2 might be the D (6 bases). The TCR was taken from an adult in good health. The CDR3 protein is CASSPREQETQYF. CDR3 DNA: TGTGCCAGCAGCCCCCGGGAGCAAGAGACCCAGTACTTC.